The following is a TCR beta chain sequence with its context. The antigen is unknown. From germline, CDR1 is MNHNY and CDR2 SVGAGI (reference sequence). This CDR3 spans 16 amino acids. V shed 5 bases and J 0 bases; nucleotides not matched to a gene: 8. This entry belongs to a study of T cell responses to AZD1222 COVID-19 vaccine. Study observations and caveats: Donors skewed white British and female; clonal diversity was possibly underestimated. Repertoire sampling happened only post peak T cell response. The span of vaccine-associated CD4 TCRs extended across spike, with dominance at 160-218 and 743-854.

Generated by immunoSEQ multiplex PCR, the TCRdb table keeps only in-frame clones and is missing some. The top ten clones hold roughly 2% of a sample with 150,000 or so clones, about 90% of them seen once. This chain joins TRBV6-6 and TRBJ2-7, with 9 nucleotides matching TRBD2. This TCR derives from an adult in good health. The sequencing here drew on peripheral blood, taken on day 0 of AZD1222 vaccination. CDR3 residues: CASSTGSGGLSYEQYF. DNA of the CDR3: TGTGCCAGCAGTACAGGTAGCGGGGGCCTCTCCTACGAGCAGTACTTC.